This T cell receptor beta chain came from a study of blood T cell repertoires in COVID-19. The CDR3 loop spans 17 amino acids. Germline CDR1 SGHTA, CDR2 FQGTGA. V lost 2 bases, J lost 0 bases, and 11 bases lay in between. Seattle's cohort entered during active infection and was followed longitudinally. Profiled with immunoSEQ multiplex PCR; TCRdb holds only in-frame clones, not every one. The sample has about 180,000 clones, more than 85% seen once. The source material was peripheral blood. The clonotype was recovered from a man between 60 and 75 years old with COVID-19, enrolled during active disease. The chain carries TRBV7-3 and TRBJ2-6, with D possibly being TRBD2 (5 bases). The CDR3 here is CASSLEGGISGANVLTF. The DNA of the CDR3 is TGTGCCAGCAGCTTAGAAGGAGGCATCTCTGGGGCCAACGTCCTGACTTTC.